This is a list of T cell receptor beta chains from one sample in a study of T cell changes during pregnancy in multiple sclerosis. Clones were sequenced by immunoSEQ multiplex PCR, and TCRdb holds only the in-frame ones, with some missing. The table has about 38,000 clones, nearly 90% seen once. The sample was CD4+ T cells from peripheral blood mononuclear cells, taken in the second trimester of pregnancy. Source of these receptors: a female donor with multiple sclerosis, enrolled in a pregnancy study. The CDR3 runs from the conserved cysteine through the conserved F or W. A D gene is named only where the DNA matches it firmly. A clone size is listed for some rows: how often the clone was seen (once, few, many), or a class if it is expanded.

v_gene	d_gene	abundance	j_gene	CDR3nt	CDR3aa
TRBV9	TRBD2	-	TRBJ2-5	TGTGCCAGCAGCCTTGCTAGCGGGAGCTTCCAAGAGACCCAGTACTTC	CASSLASGSFQETQYF
TRBV29-1	TRBD2	-	TRBJ2-2	TGCAGCGTTCCCCTAGCGGCCGCGAACACCGGGGAGCTGTTTTTT	CSVPLAAANTGELFF
TRBV11-2	-	-	TRBJ2-7	TGTGCCAGCAGTTCGGCAGGGGCGGGTTACGAGCAGTACTTC	CASSSAGAGYEQYF
TRBV7-6	-	-	TRBJ2-7	TGTGCCAGCAGCTTAGGCGGGCCCGGCGAGCAGTACTTC	CASSLGGPGEQYF
TRBV7-9	TRBD1	-	TRBJ1-2	TGTGCCAGCAGCAGCGACGACAGGGGGTCCTACTATGGCTACACCTTC	CASSSDDRGSYYGYTF
TRBV7-9	TRBD2	-	TRBJ2-1	TGTGCCAGCACACCTCGGCGCAGCTTAGCGGGAGATTCCTACAATGAGCAGTTCTTC	CASTPRRSLAGDSYNEQFF
TRBV5-6	TRBD2	-	TRBJ2-7	TGTGCCAGCAGCCCCAGGACTAGCGGGCCCTCCTACGAGCAGTACTTC	CASSPRTSGPSYEQYF
TRBV4-1	-	-	TRBJ2-3	TGCGCCAGCAGCCAAGATCGGGTTTCGTCGGATACGCAGTATTTT	CASSQDRVSSDTQYF
TRBV14	-	once	TRBJ2-1	TGTGCCAGCAGCCACCCCATCGCGAACCGGGGGATAGATGAGCAGTTCTTC	CASSHPIANRGIDEQFF
TRBV6-6	-	-	TRBJ1-5	TGTGCCAGCAGTTACCCGGGGGGGGGAGGTCAGCCCCAGCATTTT	CASSYPGGGGQPQHF
TRBV28	-	-	TRBJ2-7	TGTGCCAGCAGTTTGGTTGCACTTAATTACGAGCAGTACTTC	CASSLVALNYEQYF
TRBV27	-	-	TRBJ1-5	TGTGCCAGCAGTCCCATCACTTCCCGCCGGGGCAATCAGCCCCAGCATTTT	CASSPITSRRGNQPQHF
TRBV6-1	-	-	TRBJ2-1	TGTGCCAGCAGTGAAGCGAGGCAGGGCCCTGGCAAGCAGTTCTTC	CASSEARQGPGKQFF
TRBV5-6	-	-	TRBJ1-4	TGTGCCAGCAGCTATCTGGGCTTGGCTGCTAATGAAAAACTGTTTTTT	CASSYLGLAANEKLFF
TRBV7-8	TRBD2	-	TRBJ2-1	TGTGCCAGCAGCTTGACTAGCGGGGGTGGGGAGCAGTTCTTC	CASSLTSGGGEQFF
TRBV6-5	TRBD1	-	TRBJ2-3	TGTGCCTGTGGACAGGGACGCGATACGCAGTATTTT	CACGQGRDTQYF
TRBV7-9	-	-	TRBJ2-3	TGTGCCAGCAGCTTAGCTCAGGGGTCGGCGCAGTATTTT	CASSLAQGSAQYF
TRBV9	TRBD2	-	TRBJ2-1	TGTGCCAGCAGCGTAGCTGCTAGCGGGAGCAATGAGCAGTTCTTC	CASSVAASGSNEQFF
TRBV18	-	-	TRBJ1-1	TGTGCCAGCTCCCGACAGAATCTTTACACTGAAGCTTTCTTT	CASSRQNLYTEAFF
TRBV5-4	TRBD2	-	TRBJ2-1	TGTGCCAGCAGCTCTAGGACTAGCGGAAATGAGCAGTTCTTC	CASSSRTSGNEQFF
TRBV25-1	TRBD1	-	TRBJ2-5	TGTGCCAGCAGTTCCGGGACAGGGGTGCAAGAGACCCAGTACTTC	CASSSGTGVQETQYF
TRBV11-2	TRBD2	-	TRBJ2-1	TGTGCCAGCAGCTCACGGACAGCGGGAGGGAATTACAATGAGCAGTTCTTC	CASSSRTAGGNYNEQFF
TRBV6-5	-	-	TRBJ1-2	TGTGCCAGCAGTTACAGTGGGGGGGGAGGAGGCTACACCTTC	CASSYSGGGGGYTF
TRBV19	-	once	TRBJ2-5	TGTGCCAGTAGTATCGTGACCGCAGGGACCCAGTACTTC	CASSIVTAGTQYF
TRBV11-3	-	-	TRBJ2-4	TGTGCCAGCGGCGCTGGAGGGACAGCAGAAAACATTCAGTACTTC	CASGAGGTAENIQYF
TRBV7-3	TRBD2	-	TRBJ2-7	TGTGCCAGCAGCTCTTTTAGCGGGATCTCTTACGAGCAGTACTTC	CASSSFSGISYEQYF
TRBV12-5	-	once	TRBJ2-7	TGTGCTAGCGGTCGCAACGGCTACGAGCAGTACTTC	CASGRNGYEQYF
TRBV5-1	-	-	TRBJ1-2	TGCGCCAGCAGCCGAATAGGGGCCCTCTATGGCTACACCTTC	CASSRIGALYGYTF
TRBV29-1	TRBD1	-	TRBJ2-7	TGCAGCGTGGTTACAGGGGGTGGTAAGGGCGAGCAGTACTTC	CSVVTGGGKGEQYF
TRBV28	TRBD2	-	TRBJ2-2	TGTGCCAGCAGCCCAGTAGGGACTAGTCAGTCAGGGGAGCTGTTTTTT	CASSPVGTSQSGELFF
TRBV2	TRBD1	-	TRBJ1-1	TGTGCCAGCACAGATCCCGGGACAGGGACGGGAGCTTTCTTT	CASTDPGTGTGAFF
TRBV5-4	TRBD2	-	TRBJ2-3	TGTGCCAGCAGCCCCGGGACTAGCGACACAGATACGCAGTATTTT	CASSPGTSDTDTQYF
TRBV27	TRBD2	once	TRBJ2-3	TGTGCCAGCAGATTAGCGGGGGGGAGCACAGATACGCAGTATTTT	CASRLAGGSTDTQYF
TRBV4-3	-	-	TRBJ2-2	TGCGCCAGCAGCCAAGGCAGGCAAATAAACACCGGGGAGCTGTTTTTT	CASSQGRQINTGELFF
TRBV9	TRBD1	-	TRBJ2-7	TGTGCCAGCAGCCTTTACACACAGGGGGCGGAGGAGCAGTACTTC	CASSLYTQGAEEQYF
TRBV28	TRBD1	-	TRBJ1-1	TGTGCCAGCAGATCCGGGACAGGGATCCGTAACACTGAAGCTTTCTTT	CASRSGTGIRNTEAFF
TRBV11-3	TRBD2	-	TRBJ2-7	TGTGCCAGCAGCTTGAACGCGCTAGCGGCCCCCTACGAGCAGTACTTC	CASSLNALAAPYEQYF
TRBV19	-	-	TRBJ2-2	TGTGCCAGTAGTATCTCGACCGGGGAGCTGTTTTTT	CASSISTGELFF
TRBV27	TRBD1	-	TRBJ2-3	TGTGCCAGCAGTTGGGGGGGACAGGGGAGCACAGATACGCAGTATTTT	CASSWGGQGSTDTQYF
TRBV2	TRBD2	-	TRBJ2-1	TGTGCCAGCAGAGGGACTAGGGGTGGTGAGCAGTTCTTC	CASRGTRGGEQFF
TRBV19	TRBD1	-	TRBJ1-1	TGTGCCAGTACCCGGCGGGAGACAGGGGACACTGAAGCTTTCTTT	CASTRRETGDTEAFF
TRBV29-1	TRBD1	-	TRBJ2-3	TGCAGCGTTGCGACAGGGGGCCGGACAGATACGCAGTATTTT	CSVATGGRTDTQYF
TRBV5-4	TRBD2	-	TRBJ2-5	TGTGCCAGCAGTCGAATGTCTAGCGGGGGGAGAGAGACCCAGTACTTC	CASSRMSSGGRETQYF
TRBV28	TRBD1	-	TRBJ1-4	TGTGCCAGCGCAGGACAGGGCCTTATTAATGAAAAACTGTTTTTT	CASAGQGLINEKLFF
TRBV5-1	-	-	TRBJ2-7	TGCGCCAGCAGCTTGGAGTTCGTGGCCACCTACGAGCAGTACTTC	CASSLEFVATYEQYF
TRBV5-1	TRBD1	-	TRBJ2-7	TGCGCCAGCAGCTCTCGAACAGGGGGCGCCGCATGGGAGCAGTACTTC	CASSSRTGGAAWEQYF
TRBV28	-	-	TRBJ2-3	TGTGCCAGCAGTGACCGACTAGGGATGGATTATTTT	CASSDRLGMDYF
TRBV11-2	-	-	TRBJ2-3	TGTGCCAGCAGCTTAGGGGCGATCACAGATACGCAGTATTTT	CASSLGAITDTQYF
TRBV28	-	-	TRBJ1-5	TGTGCCAGCAGACAAGGCCCGGGGAATCAGCCCCAGCATTTT	CASRQGPGNQPQHF
TRBV7-8	TRBD2	-	TRBJ2-7	TGTGCCAGCAGCCACGGCCCGGCGACTAGCGGGAGGACCTACGAGCAGTACTTC	CASSHGPATSGRTYEQYF
TRBV10-3	TRBD2	-	TRBJ2-1	TGTGCCATCAGGGGACTAGCGGGAGGTGGCAATGAGCAGTTCTTC	CAIRGLAGGGNEQFF
TRBV19	-	-	TRBJ2-3	TGTGCCAGTAGTACCCTAGCCGGCACAGATACGCAGTATTTT	CASSTLAGTDTQYF
TRBV11-3	-	-	TRBJ2-3	TGTGCCAGCAGCTCACGGGTCACAGATACGCAGTATTTT	CASSSRVTDTQYF
TRBV7-6	TRBD1	-	TRBJ2-5	TGTGCCAGCAGCTTATTACAGGGGGCGCACCGGGAGACCCAGTACTTC	CASSLLQGAHRETQYF
TRBV19	TRBD1	-	TRBJ1-2	TGTGCCAGTAGTATGGCACTGACAGGGGGCTTCTATGGCTACACCTTC	CASSMALTGGFYGYTF
TRBV5-1	-	-	TRBJ2-1	TGCGCCAGCACCCTGGCGGGGCGGGAAGGGCATGAGCAGTTCTTC	CASTLAGREGHEQFF
TRBV2	TRBD1	few	TRBJ2-4	TGTGCCAGCAGAGCAACAGGGGCGAAAGCCAAAAACATTCAGTACTTC	CASRATGAKAKNIQYF
TRBV28	-	few	TRBJ1-1	TGTGCCAGCAACCTTAGAGGGAACACTGAAGCTTTCTTT	CASNLRGNTEAFF
TRBV6-6	-	-	TRBJ2-7	TGTGCCAGCACCCAGAATTCGCCCTACGAGCAGTACTTC	CASTQNSPYEQYF
TRBV7-2	TRBD1	-	TRBJ1-3	TGTGCCAGCAGCGCGGACAGGGTTGCCATCACCAGCACCATATATTTT	CASSADRVAITSTIYF